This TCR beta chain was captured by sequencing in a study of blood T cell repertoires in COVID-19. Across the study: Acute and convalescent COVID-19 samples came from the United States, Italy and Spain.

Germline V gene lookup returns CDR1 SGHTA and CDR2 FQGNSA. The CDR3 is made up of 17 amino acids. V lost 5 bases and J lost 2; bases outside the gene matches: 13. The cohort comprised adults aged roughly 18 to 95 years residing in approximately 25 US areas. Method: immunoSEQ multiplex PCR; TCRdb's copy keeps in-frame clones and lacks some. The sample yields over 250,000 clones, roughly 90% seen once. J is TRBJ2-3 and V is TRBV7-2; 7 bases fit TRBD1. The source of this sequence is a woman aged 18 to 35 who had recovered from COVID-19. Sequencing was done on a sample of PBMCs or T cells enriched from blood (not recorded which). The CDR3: CASSRGQPSPHTDTQYF. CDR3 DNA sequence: TGTGCCAGCAGCCGGGGACAGCCCAGTCCCCACACAGATACGCAGTATTTT.